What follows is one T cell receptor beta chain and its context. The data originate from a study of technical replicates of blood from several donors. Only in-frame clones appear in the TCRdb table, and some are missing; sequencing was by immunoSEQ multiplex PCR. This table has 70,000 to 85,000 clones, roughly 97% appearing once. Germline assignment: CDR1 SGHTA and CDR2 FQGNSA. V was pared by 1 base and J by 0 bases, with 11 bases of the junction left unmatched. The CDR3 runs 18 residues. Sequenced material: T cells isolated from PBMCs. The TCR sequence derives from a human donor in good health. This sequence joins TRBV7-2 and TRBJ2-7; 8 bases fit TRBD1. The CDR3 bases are TGTGCCAGCAGCTTAGGGACAGGGTGGGACCATAGCTCCTACGAGCAGTACTTC. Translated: CASSLGTGWDHSSYEQYF.